Listed here are 28 T cell receptor beta chains from one sample, sequenced in a study of blood T cell repertoires in COVID-19. Clones were read by immunoSEQ multiplex PCR, and TCRdb kept only the in-frame ones, dropping some. The data contain under 300,000 clones, 65% to 85% of them singletons. The sequenced sample consisted of peripheral blood. Receptors were obtained from a woman between 40 and 50 years old with active or convalescent COVID-19.

The rearrangement uses TRBV4-1 and TRBJ2-5; TRBD2 agrees at 9 bases. This CDR3 contains 16 residues. Germline values: CDR1 MGHRA, CDR2 YSYEKL. V shed 3 bases, J shed 4 bases, and the junction held 9 bases outside the gene matches. The CDR3 is CASSHGGGGVRETQYF. The CDR3 nucleotides are TGCGCCAGCAGCCACGGGGGCGGGGGGGTTCGAGAGACCCAGTACTTC.

This chain joins TRBV28 and TRBJ2-2; TRBD1 aligns across 12 bases. CDR1 is MDHEN, CDR2 SYDVKM, per germline. V was clipped by 5 bases and J by 4 bases; unmatched bases: 8. The CDR3 has 17 residues. The CDR3: CASSLPGQGARTGELFF. CDR3 sequence (DNA): TGTGCCAGCAGTCTACCGGGACAGGGGGCCCGCACCGGGGAGCTGTTTTTT.

The chain is built from TRBV30 and TRBJ1-5, with D maybe TRBD1 (5 bases). V was clipped by 0 bases and J by 2 bases, with 8 bases between them. Germline CDR1 GTSNPN, CDR2 SVGIG (reference sequence). This CDR3 has 14 amino acids. The CDR3 DNA sequence: TGTGCCTGGAGTGTCGGGGGTGGCAATCAGCCCCAGCATTTT. Translation: CAWSVGGGNQPQHF.

This sequence joins TRBV7-6 and TRBJ1-6; D unclear. The germline V gene encodes CDR1 SGHVS and CDR2 FNYEAQ. CDR3 length: 13 amino acids. Trimming removed 5 bases at V and 8 bases at J, with 10 bases between. The chain's CDR3 is CASSPRGDSPLHF. Written as DNA, the CDR3 is TGTGCCAGCAGCCCCCGAGGTGATTCACCCCTCCACTTT.

The V gene is TRBV3-1 (or the pseudogene TRBV3-2), the J gene TRBJ2-7; TRBD2 aligns across 9 bases. The ends lost 4 bases at V and 4 bases at J; junction bases unmatched: 5. This CDR3 contains 14 residues. Per the germline V gene, CDR1 is LGHDT and CDR2 is YNNKEL (reference sequence). The CDR3 sequence is CASSPAAGGYEQYV. Here the CDR3 DNA reads TGTGCCAGCAGCCCGGCAGCGGGGGGTTACGAGCAGTACGTC.

The chain employs TRBV4-1 and TRBJ2-1; unclear D gene. CDR3 length equals 14 residues. V was shortened by 1 base and J by 8 bases, with 12 bases between the two germline ends. CDR1 MGHRA and CDR2 YSYEKL come from the germline V gene. The CDR3 DNA reads as TGCGCCAGCAGCCAAGTCCTCCTAACGGATGAGCAGTTCTTC. It yields the protein CASSQVLLTDEQFF.

The chain employs TRBV5-6 and TRBJ2-3, with TRBD1 matching 8 bases. Germline V gene lookup returns CDR1 SGHDT and CDR2 YYEEEE. The V and J ends lost 4 bases and 5 bases, in that order; junction bases with no gene match: 6. CDR3 length: 14 amino acids. CDR3 in amino acids: CASSKDRAGDTQYF. The DNA of the CDR3 is TGTGCCAGCAGCAAGGACAGGGCAGGAGATACGCAGTATTTT.

This sequence joins TRBV5-4 and TRBJ1-1, with TRBD1 identical over 7 bases. The germline gives CDR1 SGHNT, CDR2 YYREEE (reference sequence). The CDR3 contains 13 residues. V shed 0 bases and J 11 bases; nucleotides not matched to a gene: 7. The CDR3 sequence: CASSLEDRRDAFF. CDR3 in DNA: TGTGCCAGCAGCTTGGAGGACAGGAGGGACGCTTTCTTT.

The J gene is TRBJ2-3, the V gene TRBV30, with 10 bases matching TRBD2. V gave up 3 bases and J gave up 4 bases; unmatched junction bases: 4. The CDR3 runs to 14 residues. Germline V gene data show CDR1 as GTSNPN and CDR2 as SVGIG (reference sequence). The CDR3 region is CAWSASGGSDTQYF. CDR3 coding DNA: TGTGCCTGGAGCGCTAGCGGGGGATCAGATACGCAGTATTTT.

In DNA, the CDR3 is TGCAGCGTCAACGACAGGGCGACTTATGGCTACACCTTC. Amino acid sequence: CSVNDRATYGYTF. The genes are TRBV29-1 and TRBJ1-2, with 7 bases identical to TRBD1. Germline values: CDR1 SQVTM, CDR2 ANQGSEA. The CDR3 contains 13 residues. Germline trimming cut 6 bases from V and 5 bases from J; bases unmatched to any gene: 9. Looking up the rest from reference TRBV29-1 and TRBJ1-2 gives the full variable domain: SAVISQKPSRDICQRGTSLTIQCQVDSQVTMMFWYRQQPGQSLTLIATANQGSEATYESGFVIDKFPISRPNLTFSTLTVSNMSPEDSSIYLCSVNDRATYGYTFGSGTRLTVV.

This sequence joins TRBV21-1 and TRBJ1-5; the table's TRBD1 call for D was not verified on the DNA. TRBV21-1 is deemed a pseudogene. This CDR3 contains 17 residues. The CDR3, as DNA: TGTGCCAGCAGCAAAGCTTGCGCAGGGGATAGCAATCAGCCCCAGCATTTT. Protein product: CASSKACAGDSNQPQHF.

J is TRBJ1-2 and V is TRBV19; D unclear. V lost 4 bases and J 4 bases, leaving 13 bases between the germline ends. The germline gives CDR1 LNHDA, CDR2 SQIVND (reference sequence). This CDR3 is 14 amino acids long. As DNA, the CDR3 is TGTGCCAGTAGTAACCAAGGCCGAGGCTATGGCTACACCTTC. Amino acid sequence: CASSNQGRGYGYTF.

Many counts were recorded for this clone. The CDR3 DNA follows: TGCGCCAGCAGCCAGAACCCATACAGGGTAGTGAACACTGAAGCTTTCTTT. Protein sequence: CASSQNPYRVVNTEAFF. The rearrangement links TRBV4-1 to TRBJ1-1, with D tentatively TRBD1 (6 bases). Trimming pared 3 bases from V and 0 bases from J, leaving 17 bases between. The CDR3 sequence is 17 residues long. Germline CDR1 is MGHRA and CDR2 is YSYEKL.

The rearrangement links TRBV11-2 to TRBJ2-5; 7 positions match TRBD1. The germline V gene encodes CDR1 SGHAT and CDR2 FQNNGV. Trimming at V came to 0 bases and at J to 1 base, leaving 5 bases not matched to a gene. This CDR3 comprises 16 residues. The CDR3 coding sequence is TGTGCCAGCAGCTTAGATGTACAGGGGATCCAAGAGACCCAGTACTTC. Amino acid sequence: CASSLDVQGIQETQYF.

In its sample, this clone was seen a few times. The same CDR3 arises from other DNA sequences in this sample as well. The chain recombines TRBV7-9 with TRBJ1-3; TRBD1 might be the D (6 bases). Per germline, CDR1 SEHNR and CDR2 FQNEAQ (reference sequence). The V end was cut by 3 bases, the J end by 2 bases, with 8 bases between. The CDR3 has 14 amino acids. The CDR3 DNA reads TGTGCCAGCAGCTTGGGGGGGCCTGGAAACACCATATATTTT. It translates to CASSLGGPGNTIYF.

This clone has only one observation. The chain joins TRBV2 to TRBJ2-5; 8 nucleotides agree with TRBD1. The CDR3 loop spans 15 amino acids. CDR1 is SNHLY, CDR2 FYNNEI, per germline. The J segment lost 5 bases and the V segment lost 6 bases, leaving 11 bases of the junction unmatched. CDR3 DNA sequence: TGTGCCAGCAGCGGAGGACAGGGTGGTGGGGAGACCCAGTACTTC. Residues: CASSGGQGGGETQYF.

The rearrangement uses TRBV18 and TRBJ2-1, with a tentative D call TRBD1 (5 bases). Per the germline V gene, CDR1 is KGHSH and CDR2 is LQKENI. V lost 3 bases to trimming and J lost 2 bases, with 11 bases between them. The CDR3 has 15 amino acids. For the CDR3, the DNA is TGTGCCAGCTCACCCCAGGGCGACCCCTACAATGAGCAGTTCTTC. Translation gives CASSPQGDPYNEQFF.

The CDR3 coding sequence is TGCGCCAGCAGCCCCTCTGGCTTAATGAATGAAAAACTGTTTTTT. Protein product: CASSPSGLMNEKLFF. The chain links TRBV5-1 to TRBJ1-4; the D is unclear. Between the trimmed V and J ends, which lost 4 bases and 5 bases, there was a span of 15 bases. Germline V gives CDR1 SGHRS, CDR2 YFSETQ. The CDR3 totals 15 residues. Supplemented by reference TRBV5-1 and TRBJ1-4, the full variable domain reads KAGVTQTPRYLIKTRGQQVTLSCSPISGHRSVSWYQQTPGQGLQFLFEYFSETQRNKGNFPGRFSGRQFSNSRSEMNVSTLELGDSALYLCASSPSGLMNEKLFFGSGTQLSVL.

The rearrangement links TRBV11-3 to TRBJ2-3, with 9 bases identical to TRBD2. This CDR3 is 14 amino acids long. CDR1 and CDR2 from the germline V gene are SGHNT and YENEEA. Trimming removed 6 bases from V and 6 bases from J; junction bases left unmatched: 7. The CDR3 DNA reads as TGTGCCAGCAGACGCGGGGGGGCCGGGGATACGCAGTATTTT. It codes for CASRRGGAGDTQYF. Complete variable domain (other parts from reference TRBV11-3 and TRBJ2-3): EAGVVQSPRYKIIEKKQPVAFWCNPISGHNTLYWYLQNLGQGPELLIRYENEEAVDDSQLPKDRFSAERLKGVDSTLKIQPAELGDSAVYLCASRRGGAGDTQYFGPGTRLTVL.

The chain employs TRBV3-1 (or the pseudogene TRBV3-2) and TRBJ1-2; perhaps TRBD1 as D (5 bases). This CDR3 is 15 amino acids long. Germline V gene sequence: CDR1 LGHDT, CDR2 YNNKEL (reference sequence). The V gene lost 0 bases and the J gene lost 5 bases, with 13 bases spanning the gap. CDR3 sequence: CASSQDSLGRYGYTF. Here the CDR3 DNA reads TGTGCCAGCAGCCAAGATTCGCTGGGGCGATATGGCTACACCTTC.

The CDR3 is CASTGQGGGETQYF. The CDR3 region has the DNA TGTGCCAGCACCGGACAGGGAGGAGGGGAGACCCAGTACTTC. The chain carries TRBV28 and TRBJ2-5; 8 positions agree with TRBD1. This CDR3 has 14 residues. Germline CDR1 reads MDHEN; CDR2 reads SYDVKM. The V gene end was trimmed by 7 bases and the J gene end by 5 bases; junction bases not matched to a gene: 9.

A single count supports this clone. The CDR3 region is CASNPTDGREKLFF. CDR3 coding DNA: TGTGCCAGCAACCCGACAGACGGACGGGAAAAACTGTTTTTT. The chain carries TRBV9 and TRBJ1-4; D possibly corresponds to TRBD1 (5 bases). V was pared by 6 bases and J by 8 bases, with 17 bases between. CDR3 size: 14 residues. Germline V gene lookup returns CDR1 SGDLS and CDR2 YYNGEE.

The chain uses TRBV15 and TRBJ2-2; TRBD1 is a possible D gene (6 bases). Germline assignment: CDR1 LNHNV and CDR2 YYDKDF (reference sequence). V was trimmed by 5 bases and J by 5 bases, leaving 18 bases between them. CDR3 length: 16 amino acids. CDR3 residues: CATSPNQGLGTGELFF. The CDR3 DNA is TGTGCCACCAGCCCAAATCAGGGGCTCGGGACCGGGGAGCTGTTTTTT.

The chain links TRBV29-1 to TRBJ2-7; weak D call: TRBD2 (7 bases). Germline V CDR1 and CDR2: SQVTM, ANQGSEA. V dropped 3 bases and J dropped 2 bases, with 14 bases sitting between them. The CDR3 runs to 14 residues. The CDR3 here is CSVDRIGGAYEQYF. In nucleotides, the CDR3 is TGCAGCGTTGATCGGATAGGGGGGGCCTACGAGCAGTACTTC.

The chain joins TRBV12-3 or TRBV12-4 to TRBJ1-1, with 8 bases matching TRBD1. The CDR3 extends over 13 amino acids. Unmatched junction bases numbered 0, after V lost 6 bases and J lost 0 bases. The CDR3 is CASRTGVNTEAFF. The DNA for the CDR3 is TGTGCCAGCAGGACAGGGGTGAACACTGAAGCTTTCTTT.

The rearrangement links TRBV3-1 (or the pseudogene TRBV3-2) to TRBJ2-1; the match to TRBD2 covers 13 bases. CDR3 length: 19 residues. CDR1 and CDR2 from the germline V gene are LGHDT and YNNKEL (reference sequence). J gave up 0 bases and V 3 bases, and 8 bases lay outside the gene matches. The CDR3 DNA reads TGTGCCAGCAGCCATCTAGGACTAGCGGGGGTCAGCTCCTACAATGAGCAGTTCTTC. Protein sequence: CASSHLGLAGVSSYNEQFF.

The chain carries TRBV5-1 and TRBJ2-7; TRBD1 matches at 7 bases. Per the germline V gene, CDR1 is SGHRS and CDR2 is YFSETQ. Germline trimming cut 4 bases from V and 2 bases from J; bases unmatched to any gene: 9. The length of the CDR3 is 15 residues. CDR3 coding DNA: TGCGCCAGCAGCCGACAGGGCCTGGAGACCTACGAGCAGTACTTC. Translating it yields CASSRQGLETYEQYF.

V and J are TRBV3-1 (or the pseudogene TRBV3-2) and TRBJ2-3; D not resolved. CDR3 length equals 12 residues. V lost 2 bases and J 6 bases, leaving 6 bases between the germline ends. Germline values: CDR1 LGHDT, CDR2 YNNKEL (reference sequence). CDR3 in amino acids: CASSQSPDTQYF. Written as DNA, the CDR3 is TGTGCCAGCAGCCAATCTCCGGATACGCAGTATTTT.